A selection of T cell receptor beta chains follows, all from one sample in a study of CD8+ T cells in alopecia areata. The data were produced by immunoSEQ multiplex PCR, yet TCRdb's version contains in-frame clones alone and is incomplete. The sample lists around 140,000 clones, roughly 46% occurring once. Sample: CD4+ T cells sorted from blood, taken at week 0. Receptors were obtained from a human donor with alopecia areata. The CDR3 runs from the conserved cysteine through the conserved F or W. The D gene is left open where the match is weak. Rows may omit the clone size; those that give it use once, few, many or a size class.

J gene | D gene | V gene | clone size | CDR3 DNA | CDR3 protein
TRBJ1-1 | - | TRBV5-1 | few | TGCGCCAGCAGCTTGGGCGGGGTGGCCACTGAAGCTTTCTTT | CASSLGGVATEAFF
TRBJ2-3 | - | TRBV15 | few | TGTGCCACCAGCAGAAGGACAGAGGGCACAGATACGCAGTATTTT | CATSRRTEGTDTQYF
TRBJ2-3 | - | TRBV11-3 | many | TGTGCCAGCAGCTTAGGTCGCACAGATACGCAGTATTTT | CASSLGRTDTQYF
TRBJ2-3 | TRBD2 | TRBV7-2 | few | TGTGCCAGCACCCCGGGGGGAGATACGCAGTATTTT | CASTPGGDTQYF
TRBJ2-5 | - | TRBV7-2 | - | TGTGCCAGCAGCTTAGCGGGTGCGGGATCGAGGGGAGAGACCCAGTACTTC | CASSLAGAGSRGETQYF
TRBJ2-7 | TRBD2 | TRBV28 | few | TGTGCCAGCAGTCAGATAGGACTAGCGGACTACGAGCAGTACTTC | CASSQIGLADYEQYF
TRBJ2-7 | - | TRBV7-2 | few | TGTGCCAGCAGCTTCCGGCCCACACAAAGGGTGTACTTC | CASSFRPTQRVYF
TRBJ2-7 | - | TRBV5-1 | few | TGCGCCAGCAGCTTGGAATCTCTGGGCGAGCAGTACTTC | CASSLESLGEQYF
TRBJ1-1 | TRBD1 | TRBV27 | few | TGTGCCAGCAGTTGGAGAACAGGGGGCACTGAAGCTTTCTTT | CASSWRTGGTEAFF
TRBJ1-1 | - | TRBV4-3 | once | TGCGCCAGCAGCCAAGACGGGGGGTTGATAAACACTGAAGCTTTCTTT | CASSQDGGLINTEAFF
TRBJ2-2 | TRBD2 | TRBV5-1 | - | TGCGCCAGCAGCTTGGGTTGGACTAGTCAAATATCCGGGGAGCTGTTTTTT | CASSLGWTSQISGELFF
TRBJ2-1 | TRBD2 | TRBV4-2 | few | TGTGCCAGCAGCCAACAGAAGACCGGGACTAGCGGGAGCCATGAGCAGTTCTTC | CASSQQKTGTSGSHEQFF
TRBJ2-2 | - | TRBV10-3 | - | TGTGCCATCAGTGCAGGGATGGACACCGGGGAGCTGTTTTTT | CAISAGMDTGELFF
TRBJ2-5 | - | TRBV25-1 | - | TGTGCCAGCAGCATTGCTTCTCGAGAGACCCAGTACTTC | CASSIASRETQYF
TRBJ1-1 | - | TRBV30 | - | TGTGCCTCCATTGGCCGATGGAACACTGAAGCTTTCTTT | CASIGRWNTEAFF
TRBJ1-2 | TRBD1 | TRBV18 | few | TGTGCCAGCTCACCGTCGAAACAGGGGAATTATGGCTACACCTTC | CASSPSKQGNYGYTF
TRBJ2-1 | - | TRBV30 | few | TGTGCCTGGAGTGGAGGGGGGAGTGTCAATGAGCAGTTCTTC | CAWSGGGSVNEQFF
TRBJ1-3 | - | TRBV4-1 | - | TGCGCCAGCAGCCAGGACAGCTTTGGAAACACCATATATTTT | CASSQDSFGNTIYF